This T cell receptor (beta chain) was captured in a study of T cell responses to AZD1222 COVID-19 vaccine. Points from the study as a whole: Dominant CD4 TCR responses targeted spike regions 160-218 and 743-854.

For this clone: Antigen specificity is unknown.

Germline lookup yields CDR1 LGHDT and CDR2 YNNKEL (reference sequence). This CDR3 contains 13 residues. Trimming shortened V by 4 bases and J by 2 bases, and 9 bases separated the two germline ends. Some clones are missing from TCRdb's copy, which holds only in-frame ones; the method was immunoSEQ multiplex PCR. The profile shows fewer than 100,000 clones, 90% of them singletons. This sequence was found in an adult in good health. Sequencing used peripheral blood, obtained on day 0 of AZD1222 vaccination. This chain connects TRBV3-1 (or the pseudogene TRBV3-2) to TRBJ2-7; D call uncertain. This chain's CDR3 is CASSRRPPYEQYF. In DNA form, the CDR3 reads TGTGCCAGCAGCCGTCGACCCCCCTACGAGCAGTACTTC.